The clone carrying this T cell receptor (beta chain) came up a few times. What it binds is unknown. The CDR3 spans 13 residues. V lost 4 bases and J lost 4, with 7 bases in between. The germline V gene encodes CDR1 KGHDR and CDR2 SFDVKD. The data originate from a study of T cell repertoires in cytomegalovirus infection. Study in general: Well-studied HLA-B-restricted CMV epitopes were used in the study alongside recently identified HLA-C-restricted ones.

TCRdb reanalysed the reads using MiXCR and keeps one entry per CDR3 protein. Of about a million distinct CDR3 sequences listed, 31% are singletons. The V call is TRBV24-1, the J call TRBJ2-1, with D hard to call. The sequencing used cultured CD8+ T cells from PBMCs, collected from culture after CMV antigen stimulation. The source of this sequence is a human donor in good health (CMV status not recorded). Some clones in this sample may be carry-over from other donors' samples. The CDR3 reads CATSEGLYNEQFF. CDR3 nucleotides: TGTGCCACCAGTGAGGGTCTGTACAATGAGCAGTTCTTC.